This T cell receptor beta chain was identified in a study of cytomegalovirus exposure and HLA in healthy donors. Study overall: Tens of millions of unique TCRs, all from HLA-typed donors, were included in an early release of the data. Study results and caveats: Testing in vitro showed a few CMV-associated chains specific for CMV antigens.

PCR primers comprised 60 Vbeta and 13 Jbeta primers. The table came from immunoSEQ multiplex PCR; TCRdb's copy has only in-frame clones and leaves some out. Here the sample table reports 130,000 or so clones. Notes on this clone: Its antigen is still unknown.

The length of the CDR3 is 13 residues. The V gene lost 1 base and the J gene lost 4 bases, with 7 bases spanning the gap. Germline V CDR1 and CDR2: LNHDA, SQIVND (reference sequence). The rearrangement uses TRBV19 and TRBJ1-2; D is uncertain. The sequence came from a woman in her sixties or seventies in good health and CMV-seronegative. The sample was PBMCs. CDR3 residues: CASSIGGFYGYTF. CDR3 DNA sequence: TGTGCCAGTAGTATAGGAGGATTCTATGGCTACACCTTC. The whole variable domain, remainder taken from reference TRBV19 and TRBJ1-2, is DGGITQSPKYLFRKEGQNVTLSCEQNLNHDAMYWYRQDPGQGLRLIYYSQIVNDFQKGDIAEGYSVSREKKESFPLTVTSAQKNPTAFYLCASSIGGFYGYTFGSGTRLTVV.